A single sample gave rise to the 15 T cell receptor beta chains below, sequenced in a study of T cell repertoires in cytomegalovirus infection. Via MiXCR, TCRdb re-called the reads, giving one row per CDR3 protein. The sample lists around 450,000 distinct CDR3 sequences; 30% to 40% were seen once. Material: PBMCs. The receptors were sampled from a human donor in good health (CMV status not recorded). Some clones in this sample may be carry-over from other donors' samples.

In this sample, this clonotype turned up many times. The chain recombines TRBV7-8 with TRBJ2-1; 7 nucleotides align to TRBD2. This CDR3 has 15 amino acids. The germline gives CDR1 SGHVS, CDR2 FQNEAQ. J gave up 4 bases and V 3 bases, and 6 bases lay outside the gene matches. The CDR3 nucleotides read TGTGCCAGCAGCTTTGGACTAGGGATATACAATGAGCAGTTCTTC. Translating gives CASSFGLGIYNEQFF.

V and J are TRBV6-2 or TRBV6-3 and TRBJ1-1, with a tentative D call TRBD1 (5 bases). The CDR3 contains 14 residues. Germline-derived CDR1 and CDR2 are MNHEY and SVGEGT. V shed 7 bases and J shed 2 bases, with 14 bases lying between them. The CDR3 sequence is CASTHQGRNTEAFF. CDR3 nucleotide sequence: TGTGCCAGCACCCACCAGGGTCGTAACACTGAAGCTTTCTTT.

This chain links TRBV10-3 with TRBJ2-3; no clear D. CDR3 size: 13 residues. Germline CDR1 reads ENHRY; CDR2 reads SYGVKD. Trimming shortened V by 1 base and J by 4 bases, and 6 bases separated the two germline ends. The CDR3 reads CAISEWDSDTQYF. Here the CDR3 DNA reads TGTGCCATCAGTGAGTGGGATTCAGATACGCAGTATTTT.

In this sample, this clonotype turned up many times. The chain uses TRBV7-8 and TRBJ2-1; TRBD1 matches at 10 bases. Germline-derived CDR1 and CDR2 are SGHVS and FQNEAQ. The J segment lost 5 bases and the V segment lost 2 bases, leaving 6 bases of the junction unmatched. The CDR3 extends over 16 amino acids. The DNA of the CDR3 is TGTGCCAGCAGCTTAATAAGACAGGGGGCCCACAATGAGCAGTTCTTC. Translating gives CASSLIRQGAHNEQFF.

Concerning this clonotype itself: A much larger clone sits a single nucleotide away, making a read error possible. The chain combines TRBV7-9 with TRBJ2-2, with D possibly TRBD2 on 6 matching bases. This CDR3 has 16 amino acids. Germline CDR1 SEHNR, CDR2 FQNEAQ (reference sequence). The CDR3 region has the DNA TGTGCCAGCAGAAAGAGGGATCAAGGCGGGACCGGGGAGATGTTTTTT. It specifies CASRKRDQGGTGEMFF.

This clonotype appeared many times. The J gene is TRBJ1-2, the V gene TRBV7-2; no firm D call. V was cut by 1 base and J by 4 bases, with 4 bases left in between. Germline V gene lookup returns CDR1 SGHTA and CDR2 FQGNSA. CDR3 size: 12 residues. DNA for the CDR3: TGTGCCAGCAGCTTAGAGCGCTATGGCTACACCTTC. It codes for CASSLERYGYTF.

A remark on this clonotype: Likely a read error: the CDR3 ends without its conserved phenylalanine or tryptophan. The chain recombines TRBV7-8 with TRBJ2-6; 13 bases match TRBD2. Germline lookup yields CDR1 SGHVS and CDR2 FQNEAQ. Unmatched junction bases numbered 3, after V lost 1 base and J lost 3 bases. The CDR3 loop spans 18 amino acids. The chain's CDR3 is CASSLVGLAGFGANVLTC. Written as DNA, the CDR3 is TGTGCCAGCAGCTTAGTGGGACTAGCGGGGTTTGGGGCCAACGTCCTGACTTGC.

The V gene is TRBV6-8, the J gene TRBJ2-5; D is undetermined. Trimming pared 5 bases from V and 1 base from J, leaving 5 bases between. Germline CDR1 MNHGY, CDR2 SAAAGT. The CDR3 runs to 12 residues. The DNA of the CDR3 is TGTGCCAGCAGTGTCGCCCAAGAGACCCAGTACTTC. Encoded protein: CASSVAQETQYF.

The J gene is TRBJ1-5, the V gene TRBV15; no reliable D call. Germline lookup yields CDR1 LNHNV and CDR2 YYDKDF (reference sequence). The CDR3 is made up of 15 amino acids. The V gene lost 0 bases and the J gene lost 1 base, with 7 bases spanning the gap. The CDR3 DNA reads TGTGCCACCAGCAGAGATCCACAGAGCAATCAGCCCCAGCATTTT. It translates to CATSRDPQSNQPQHF.

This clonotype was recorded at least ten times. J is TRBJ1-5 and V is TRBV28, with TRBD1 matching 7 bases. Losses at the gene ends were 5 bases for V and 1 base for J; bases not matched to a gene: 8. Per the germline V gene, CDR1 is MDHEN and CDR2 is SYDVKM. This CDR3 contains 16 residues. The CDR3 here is CASSPGTAISNQPQHF. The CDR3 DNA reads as TGTGCCAGCAGTCCCGGGACAGCGATCAGCAATCAGCCCCAGCATTTT.

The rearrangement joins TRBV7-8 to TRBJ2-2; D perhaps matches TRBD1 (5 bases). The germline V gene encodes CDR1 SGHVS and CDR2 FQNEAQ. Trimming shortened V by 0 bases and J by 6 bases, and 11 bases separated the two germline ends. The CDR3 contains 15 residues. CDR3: CASSLAQGMAGELFF. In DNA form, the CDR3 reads TGTGCCAGCAGCTTAGCGCAGGGTATGGCCGGGGAGCTGTTTTTT.

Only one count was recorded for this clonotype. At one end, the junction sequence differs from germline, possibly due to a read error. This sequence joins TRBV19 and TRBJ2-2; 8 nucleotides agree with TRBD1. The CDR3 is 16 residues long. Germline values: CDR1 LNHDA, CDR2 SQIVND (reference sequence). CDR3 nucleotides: TGTACCAGTAGTATGGGCAGGGGGCAAGGCACCGGGGAGCTGTTTTTT. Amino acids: CTSSMGRGQGTGELFF. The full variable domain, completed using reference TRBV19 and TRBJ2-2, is DGGITQSPKYLFRKEGQNVTLSCEQNLNHDAMYWYRQDPGQGLRLIYYSQIVNDFQKGDIAEGYSVSREKKESFPLTVTSAQKNPTAFYLCTSSMGRGQGTGELFFGEGSRLTVL.

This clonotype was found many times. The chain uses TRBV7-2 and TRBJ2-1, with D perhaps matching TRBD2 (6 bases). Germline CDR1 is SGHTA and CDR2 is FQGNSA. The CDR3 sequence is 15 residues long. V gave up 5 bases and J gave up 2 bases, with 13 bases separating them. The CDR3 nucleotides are TGTGCCAGCAGCACCGCCCGGGGGACCTACAATGAGCAGTTCTTC. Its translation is CASSTARGTYNEQFF. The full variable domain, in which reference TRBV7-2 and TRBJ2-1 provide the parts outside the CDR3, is GAGVSQSPSNKVTEKGKDVELRCDPISGHTALYWYRQSLGQGLEFLIYFQGNSAPDKSGLPSDRFSAERTGGSVSTLTIQRTQQEDSAVYLCASSTARGTYNEQFFGPGTRLTVL.

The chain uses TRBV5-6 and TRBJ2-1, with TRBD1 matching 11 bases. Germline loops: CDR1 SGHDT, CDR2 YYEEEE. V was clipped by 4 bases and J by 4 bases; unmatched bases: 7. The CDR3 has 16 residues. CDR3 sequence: CASSTRDRGDYNEQFF. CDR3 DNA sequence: TGTGCCAGCAGCACCCGGGACAGGGGGGATTACAATGAGCAGTTCTTC.

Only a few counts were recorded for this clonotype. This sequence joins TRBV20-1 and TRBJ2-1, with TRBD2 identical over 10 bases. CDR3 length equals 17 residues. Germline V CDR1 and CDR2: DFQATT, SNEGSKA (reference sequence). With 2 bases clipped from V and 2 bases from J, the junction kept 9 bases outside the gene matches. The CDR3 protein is CSARYSGGLGAYNEQFF. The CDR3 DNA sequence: TGCAGTGCTAGATATAGCGGGGGGCTCGGGGCCTACAATGAGCAGTTCTTC.